This T cell receptor (beta chain) was found in a study of control samples from healthy donors and cancer patients. Repertoires were generated with immunoSEQ multiplex PCR, while TCRdb's copy carries only in-frame clones and drops some. The sample includes 150,000 to 200,000 clones, over 85% of them seen just once. Details on this clone: An end of the junction does not agree with germline; a read error may underlie this.

The CDR3 sequence is 17 residues long. Germline CDR1 and CDR2: SGHAT and FQNNGV. This sequence was found in a man younger than 40 in good health. The sequencing input was blood. The genes are TRBV11-2 and TRBJ2-6; D uncertain. The CDR3 DNA follows: TGTGCCAGCAGTTTAGGGTTAAGTAAGTCTGGGGCCAACGTCCTGACTTTC. Translation gives CASSLGLSKSGANVLTF.